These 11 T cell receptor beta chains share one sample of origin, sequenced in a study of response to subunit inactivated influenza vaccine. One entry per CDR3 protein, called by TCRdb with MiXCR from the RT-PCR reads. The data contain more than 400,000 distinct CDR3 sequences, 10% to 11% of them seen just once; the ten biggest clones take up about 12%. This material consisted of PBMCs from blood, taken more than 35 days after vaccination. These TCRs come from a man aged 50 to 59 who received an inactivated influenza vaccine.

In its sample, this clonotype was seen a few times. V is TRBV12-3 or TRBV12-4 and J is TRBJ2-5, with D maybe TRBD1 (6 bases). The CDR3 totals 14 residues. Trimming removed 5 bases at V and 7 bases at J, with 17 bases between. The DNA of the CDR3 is TGTGCCAGCAGTCCGACTTCCAGGGGAGCGACCCAGTACTTC. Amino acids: CASSPTSRGATQYF.

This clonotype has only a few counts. CDR3: CASSFGSSGIYEQYF. In DNA, the CDR3 is TGTGCCAGCAGCTTCGGTTCTAGCGGGATTTACGAGCAGTACTTC. The V gene is TRBV7-6, the J gene TRBJ2-7; 9 bases are shared with TRBD2. After removal of 3 bases from V and 4 bases from J, the junction contained 7 bases not matched to a gene. CDR1 and CDR2 from the germline V gene are SGHVS and FNYEAQ. This CDR3 spans 15 amino acids. Supplemented by reference TRBV7-6 and TRBJ2-7, the full variable domain reads GAGVSQSPRYKVTKRGQDVALRCDPISGHVSLYWYRQALGQGPEFLTYFNYEAQQDKSGLPNDRFSAERPEGSISTLTIQRTEQRDSAMYRCASSFGSSGIYEQYFGPGTRLTVT.

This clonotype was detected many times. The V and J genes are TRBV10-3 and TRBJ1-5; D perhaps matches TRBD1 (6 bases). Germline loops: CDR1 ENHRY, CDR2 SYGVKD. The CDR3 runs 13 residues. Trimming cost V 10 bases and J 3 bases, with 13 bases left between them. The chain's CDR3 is CATRQAVNQPQHF. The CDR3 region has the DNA TGTGCCACCCGACAGGCGGTCAATCAGCCCCAGCATTTT.

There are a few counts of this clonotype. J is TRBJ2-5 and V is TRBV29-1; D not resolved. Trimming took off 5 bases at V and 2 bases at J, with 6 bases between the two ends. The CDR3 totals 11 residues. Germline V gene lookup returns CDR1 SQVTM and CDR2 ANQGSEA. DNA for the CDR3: TGCAGCGTTCAAGGGCAAGAGACCCAGTACTTC. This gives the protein CSVQGQETQYF.

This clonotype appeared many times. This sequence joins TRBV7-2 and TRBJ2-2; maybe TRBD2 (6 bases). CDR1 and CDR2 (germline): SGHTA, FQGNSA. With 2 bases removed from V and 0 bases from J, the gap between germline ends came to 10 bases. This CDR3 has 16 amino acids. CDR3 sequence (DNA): TGTGCCAGCAGCTTAATGGGACTCTCGAACACCGGGGAGCTGTTTTTT. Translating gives CASSLMGLSNTGELFF.

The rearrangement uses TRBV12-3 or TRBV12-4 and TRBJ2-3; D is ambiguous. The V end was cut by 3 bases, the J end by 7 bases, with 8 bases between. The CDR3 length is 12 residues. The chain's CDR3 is CASSFTTNTQYF. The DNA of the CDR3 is TGTGCCAGCAGTTTTACGACAAATACGCAGTATTTT.

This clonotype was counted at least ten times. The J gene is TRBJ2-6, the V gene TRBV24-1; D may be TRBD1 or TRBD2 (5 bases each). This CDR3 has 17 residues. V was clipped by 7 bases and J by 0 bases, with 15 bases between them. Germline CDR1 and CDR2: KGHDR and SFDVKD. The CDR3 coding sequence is TGTGCCACCAGACCGGGACCGTACGACTCTGGGGCCAACGTCCTGACTTTC. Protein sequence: CATRPGPYDSGANVLTF.

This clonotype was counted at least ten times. This CDR3 is CASSPLAGEFEEQFF. The CDR3 coding sequence is TGTGCCAGCAGCCCACTAGCGGGGGAATTTGAGGAGCAGTTCTTC. The V gene is TRBV4-2, the J gene TRBJ2-1, with TRBD2 matching over 11 bases. V shed 4 bases and J 10 bases; nucleotides not matched to a gene: 9. CDR3 length: 15 residues. Looked up from germline, CDR1 is LGHNA and CDR2 is YNFKEQ.

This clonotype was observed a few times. CDR3: CASSSGGTDGYTF. CDR3 nucleotides: TGTGCCAGCAGCTCGGGGGGGACGGATGGCTACACCTTC. The genes are TRBV7-3 and TRBJ1-2, with D possibly matching TRBD1 (5 bases). Trimming pared 4 bases from V and 6 bases from J, leaving 12 bases between. This CDR3 is 13 amino acids long. Germline values: CDR1 SGHTA, CDR2 FQGTGA.

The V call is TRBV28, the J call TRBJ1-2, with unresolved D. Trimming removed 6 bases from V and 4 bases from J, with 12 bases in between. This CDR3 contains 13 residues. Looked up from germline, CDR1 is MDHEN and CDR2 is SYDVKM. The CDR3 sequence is CASSLDGIYGYTF. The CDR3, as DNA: TGTGCCAGCAGCCTGGACGGAATCTATGGCTACACCTTC.

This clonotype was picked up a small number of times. The CDR3 DNA reads TGTGCCAGCAGCTTGATTAGCGGGGGTCGGGGCTACAATGAGCAGTTCTTC. Translating gives CASSLISGGRGYNEQFF. The chain recombines TRBV5-5 with TRBJ2-1; 9 bases agree with TRBD2. V lost 1 base, J lost 3 bases, and 8 bases stayed unmatched. This CDR3 has 17 amino acids. Germline V gene lookup returns CDR1 SGHKS and CDR2 YYEKEE (reference sequence).